The clone carrying this TCR beta chain has just a few counts. This entry comes from a study of identical twins. Template switching introduced a universal primer site, and the cDNA bore unique molecular identifiers. A single record per CDR3 protein comes from TCRdb applying MiXCR to the 5' RACE reads. The table lists 500,000 to 550,000 distinct CDR3 sequences, about 22% of them singletons. Germline values: CDR1 MNHEY, CDR2 SVGEGT. The CDR3 is 14 residues long. The germline V and J ends were trimmed by 4 bases and 5 bases, with 12 bases remaining between them. The same data also contributed to another study, on yellow fever vaccine responses in identical twins. Per that paper: The authors reported partly convergent, partly personalized vaccine responses in identical twins.

Specimen: CD4+ T cells sorted from blood. This chain uses TRBV6-2 or TRBV6-3 with TRBJ2-1; D perhaps matches TRBD2 (7 bases). The source is a woman aged 18-29 years in good health. The DNA of the CDR3 is TGTGCCAGCAGTTTTCGGGGGGCCAACAATGAGCAGTTCTTC. Residues: CASSFRGANNEQFF.